The source of this T cell receptor beta chain is a study of control samples from healthy donors and cancer patients. Note on this clone: The sample holds other DNA sequences that translate to the same CDR3.

Only in-frame clones appear in the TCRdb table, and some are missing; sequencing was by immunoSEQ multiplex PCR. The sample lists tens of thousands of clones; over 90% were seen once. J gave up 11 bases and V 4 bases, and 8 bases lay outside the gene matches. The CDR3 is made up of 13 amino acids. Per the germline V gene, CDR1 is SGHRS and CDR2 is YFSETQ. Sequenced sample: blood. The receptor was isolated from a woman in her twenties or thirties in good health. The chain has TRBV5-1 and TRBJ1-1; 10 positions match TRBD1. The chain's CDR3 is CASSGGQGGEAFF. DNA for the CDR3: TGCGCCAGCAGCGGTGGACAGGGGGGGGAGGCTTTCTTT.